What follows describes a single T cell receptor beta chain. Its antigen is as yet unknown. The V end lost 2 bases, the J end lost 10 bases, and 17 bases lay between the germline ends. Germline lookup yields CDR1 MNHNY and CDR2 SVGAGI (reference sequence). This CDR3 region has 15 residues. The data were taken from a study of shared clonotypes between healthy human individuals. Turning to the study itself: Three plates were used per donor for CD4 naive, three for CD4 memory, two for CD8 naive and one for CD8 memory.

Study outcomes and limitations: The sharing of about 5% of naive CD4 clonotypes was seen across a handful of donors.

Libraries were prepared by immunoSEQ multiplex PCR; TCRdb keeps only in-frame clonotypes and omits some of them. The sample includes about 2.4 million clones, around 90% of them seen just once. The donors, all of them Caucasian adults, lived in Nashville, Tennessee. The CD4+ fraction was divided into a CD45RA+ naive subset and a CD45RA-negative memory subset. The gene calls are TRBV6-6 and TRBJ1-4; D ambiguous. This TCR derives from a man between 18 and 35 years old in good health. The sample taken for sequencing was naive CD4+ T cells sorted from blood. Subset: CD45RA+ positively selected. Here the CDR3 reads CASSYDRAGGGKLFF. Here the CDR3 DNA reads TGTGCCAGCAGTTACGACCGGGCAGGAGGAGGAAAACTGTTTTTT.